The present TCR beta chain was sequenced within a study of cytomegalovirus exposure and HLA in healthy donors (dated by TCRdb to 2017 to 2019). About the full investigation: An earlier analysis of 550 to 700 of the donors reported approximately 290 Gb of sequence data and some 120 million unique TCR beta sequences from 150 million to 200 million T cells. An early release that covered 500 to 800 HLA-typed donors contained 250 to 350 gigabases of sequencing data and 65 million to 100 million unique TCR sequences. Of the approximately 400 genotyped donors, approximately 81% were placed in the genetic ancestry cluster associated with self-reported Caucasian donors. The study aimed to test whether cataloging public T cell receptors could reveal signatures of past pathogen exposure. The T cell repertoires of around 730 subjects were profiled by immunosequencing and related to cytomegalovirus serostatus. Besides the first cohort of 666 subjects, a separate validation cohort made up of around 120 different subjects was used. To predict cytomegalovirus infection status, the study brought together high-throughput TCR immunosequencing, statistical association of individual TCRs with disease status, and machine learning. To study patterns of TCR occurrence, a later analysis re-analyzed previously published TCR beta repertoires from more than 550 donors and added high-resolution HLA genotyping. The later analysis used no new phenotypic data to find candidate immune exposures, relying instead on TCR beta sequences and their occurrence across donors. To decide whether each TCR beta V gene segment behaved as functional or pseudogenic, an earlier analysis of some 540 of the donors relied on high-throughput TCR beta sequencing. Donor age, sex, ethnicity and CMV serostatus were collected together with the repertoire data. Genome-wide SNP genotypes for about 60% of the 666 donors were used in a later genetic analysis, which treated that subset as a discovery cohort. All discovery cohort repertoires had been generated using a single sequencing platform. Both class I and class II loci were covered by HLA typing, at four-digit resolution. The number of typed donors differed by locus: about 629-640 for A, B, C, DRB1 and DQB1; 500 to 550 for DQA1; 606 for DPA1; and 450 to 480 for DPB1. Several DR-DQ haplotypes were handled as single units for association and clustering because linkage in the cohort was strong. Across approximately 420 genotyped donors of the cohort, an average of roughly 250,000 unique TCR beta nucleotide sequences per donor were sequenced, and roughly 18% of those sequences were non-productive.

Receptors were amplified or captured by the immunoSEQ multiplex PCR assay. For the multiplex PCR, a mixture combining 60 forward primers for TCR Vbeta segments and 13 reverse primers for TCR Jbeta segments was used. Amplification of the CDR3 region of rearranged TCR beta genes was performed with a multiplex PCR assay on genomic DNA. Amplified TCR beta libraries were sequenced as 87-base-pair reads on the Illumina HiSeq System. As for how the authors treated the data: Across the 670 or so repertoires, a later analysis counted approximately 75 million unique TCR beta chains, roughly 11 million of which were shared by at least two donors. A nearest-neighbor algorithm error-corrected the raw reads and collapsed the reads into unique sequences, merging closely related sequences to remove PCR and sequencing errors. Alignment of CDR3 sequences to IMGT reference sequences was used to assign V, D and J gene segments. For a sequence to be retained, a match of at least six nucleotides was required to both a V gene segment and a J gene segment. Rearrangements were classified as productive when the CDR3 lacked stop codons and remained in frame with V and J, and all other rearrangements were classified as non-productive. Following IMGT convention, CDR3 was defined as the stretch from the second conserved V-encoded cysteine up to the conserved J-encoded phenylalanine. In an earlier analysis of around 600 of the donors, sequences lacking an unambiguous match to a single V gene segment were excluded. In an earlier analysis of 450 to 700 of the donors, V segments were called functional above 56.7% productive rearrangements and were called segregating when the between-donor standard deviation exceeded 5%. A statistical classification framework was built for diagnosing cytomegalovirus status from the catalog of TCR beta chain sequences. A later analysis assigned V and J genes by comparing TCR nucleotide sequences with IMGT/GENE-DB human TR gene sequences. In a later analysis, CDR3 sequences and most-parsimonious VDJ recombination scenarios were assigned using the TCRdist pipeline. In a later analysis, each TCR beta chain was defined by its CDR3 amino acid sequence together with its V-gene family, and reads without a unique V-gene family were excluded. To address suspected cross-contamination and a sequencing artifact, a later analysis removed around 600 highly shared, low-generation-probability nucleotide sequences. A later analysis calculated a clonal expansion index for each public chain from normalized within-repertoire ranks of inferred template counts. In a later analysis, generation probabilities were computed using a VDJ recombination model fitted to out-of-frame rearrangements, and the results were checked against IGoR. In a later analysis, hypergeometric tests were used to score TCR-TCR, TCR-HLA and TCR-CMV co-occurrence, with a repertoire-size bias correction applied to TCR pairs. A later analysis estimated false discovery rates by permuting HLA or CMV assignments 20 times. A later analysis grouped co-occurring TCRs with DBSCAN, adding TCRdist sequence similarity when clustering within HLA-allele-positive subsets. Repertoires with fewer than 30,000 or more than 120,000 public chains were left out of co-occurrence clustering, as were a handful of repertoires with anomalous nucleotide sharing. TCRdb provides this immuneACCESS table in a form limited to in-frame rearrangements. Some clones are lacking; in checked studies, under half of them reflect an unresolved V gene, and why the rest are absent is not known. V, J and clone size are those of that table, while D and trimming were read from the DNA. The sample has more than 65,000 clones on record, 60% to 85% of them singletons. Around 6.4% of the sample comes from the top ten.

A remark on this clone: The clone's antigen remains unknown. Per-base qualities were not stored, and no clone one base away is much larger.

From the cysteine up to the phenylalanine, the CDR3 has a length of 16 residues. Only CDR3 DNA remains: 48 bases, in frame from the first base. V is cut by 0 bases and J by 0 bases, and the space between the germline ends is 10 bases. Overall study results and their limits: Most CMV-associated TCR beta chains appeared to be HLA-restricted in a later analysis, and the HLA associations seemed to be driven largely by CMV exposure. Across donors, most TCR sequences were observed very rarely, whereas some public TCRs were present in many individuals. Immune exposure information for the cohort was limited to CMV serostatus. A later analysis associated roughly 17,000 TCR beta sequences with specific HLA alleles at a false discovery rate of 0.05. In vitro tests confirmed that a few of the cytomegalovirus-associated TCR beta chains recognize cytomegalovirus antigens. When HLA alleles, especially DR and DQ, strongly co-occurred, attributing TCR associations to individual alleles was difficult. According to a later genetic analysis, donors in an Asian-associated ancestry cluster had fewer N-insertions in productive TCRs than the roughly 700-donor mean. In both the original and validation cohorts, the classifier was reported to diagnose cytomegalovirus status with high specificity and sensitivity. Sequencing depth was assumed to be roughly uniform across donors in the presence/absence analyses, though that assumption may not hold. Some IMGT-functional V segments, including TRBV6-2 and TRBV6-3, could not be told apart with the 87-base-pair reads, so those segments were excluded. Compared with equally common non-associated chains, HLA-associated TCR beta chains in a later analysis were more clonally expanded and had lower generation probabilities. The study gave a list of about 170 TCR beta chains associated with cytomegalovirus. The earlier analysis of some 560 of the donors excluded some 15 rarely observed V segments, including chromosome 9 orphons, because counts were too low. Correlated functional status among segregating V segments might reflect linkage disequilibrium, but an unknown experimental factor could not be ruled out. In a later analysis, the rate of TCR association differed among HLA loci, with DRB1 alleles having the most associated TCRs and HLA-C alleles having the fewest. An earlier analysis of approximately 600 of the donors showed that most TCR beta V segments appeared in productive rearrangements either about 90% or about 30% of the time, which broadly matched IMGT annotations. A group of highly shared sequence variants was considered likely to be a technical artifact of the sequencing pipeline. According to the authors, the approach could potentially be generalized to other disease states and immunological phenotypes. Only TCR beta chains were sequenced in this cohort, and the absence of alpha or paired-chain data limited detectable features. HLA typing was unavailable for some donors at each locus, so association tests used only the typed subset. A later analysis reported that several top co-occurrence clusters appeared linked to parvovirus B19, influenza, CMV and Epstein-Barr virus. In a later genetic analysis, a missense DCLRE1C variant was associated with V-gene and J-gene trimming of TCR beta chains, and the association was replicated in an independent cohort. A further reported finding was that TCR beta sequences accurately predicted the HLA-A and HLA-B alleles for most subjects in the first cohort.

The cohort comprised some 680 healthy bone marrow donors. At the time of sampling, all cohort members were nominally healthy, though unrecorded immune exposures were likely present. The donor tested CMV seropositive and was one of the 289 seropositive cohort members. Each donor provided a peripheral blood sample, and peripheral blood mononuclear cells were used for TCR beta sequencing. The Qiagen DNeasy Blood Extraction Kit was used to extract genomic DNA from the blood cell samples. The TCR originated in a man younger than 35 in good health and CMV-seropositive. The sequence links TRBV23-1 to TRBJ2-3; a tentative D call is TRBD2 (6 bases match). TRBV23-1 belongs to the ORF category, with a function that is uncertain. What was sequenced was PBMCs. The DNA reads as follows: TGCGCCAGCAGTCAATCACCGGGACTGAGCACAGATACGCAGTATTTT. Translated, it reads CASSQSPGLSTDTQYF.